The present T cell receptor beta chain was sequenced within a study of blood T cell repertoires in COVID-19. The overall study: Material from acute and convalescent COVID-19 was sourced from the United States, Italy and Spain.

CDR1 is MDHEN, CDR2 SYDVKM, per germline. CDR3 size: 12 residues. The J segment lost 6 bases and the V segment lost 6 bases, leaving 2 bases of the junction unmatched. Sequencing was performed with immunoSEQ multiplex PCR; in TCRdb, only in-frame clones are kept and a portion is missing. The sample includes hundreds of thousands of clones, around 81% of them seen just once. Only one count was recorded for this clone. The sequenced material came from peripheral blood. The receptor was derived from a woman between 45 and 65 years old with active or convalescent COVID-19. The chain uses TRBV28 and TRBJ1-2; TRBD1 matches at 9 bases. CDR3 sequence (DNA): TGTGCCAGCAGACAGGGGGCGGATGGCTACACCTTC. Protein: CASRQGADGYTF.